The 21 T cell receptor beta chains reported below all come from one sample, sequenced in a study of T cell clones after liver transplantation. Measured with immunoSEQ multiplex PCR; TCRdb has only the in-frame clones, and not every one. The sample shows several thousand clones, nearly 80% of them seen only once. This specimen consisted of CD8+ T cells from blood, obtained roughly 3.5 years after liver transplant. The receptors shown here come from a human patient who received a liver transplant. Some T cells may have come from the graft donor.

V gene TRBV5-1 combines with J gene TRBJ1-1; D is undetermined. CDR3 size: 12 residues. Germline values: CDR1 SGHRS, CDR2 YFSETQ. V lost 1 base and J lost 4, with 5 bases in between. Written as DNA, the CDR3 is TGCGCCAGCAGCTTGCCAGGCACTGAAGCTTTCTTT. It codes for CASSLPGTEAFF. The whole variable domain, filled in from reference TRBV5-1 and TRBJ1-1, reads KAGVTQTPRYLIKTRGQQVTLSCSPISGHRSVSWYQQTPGQGLQFLFEYFSETQRNKGNFPGRFSGRQFSNSRSEMNVSTLELGDSALYLCASSLPGTEAFFGQGTRLTVV.

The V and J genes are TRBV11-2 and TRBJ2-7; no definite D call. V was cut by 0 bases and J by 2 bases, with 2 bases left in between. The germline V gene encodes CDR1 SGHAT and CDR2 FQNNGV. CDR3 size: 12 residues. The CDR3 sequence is CASSLEAYEQYF. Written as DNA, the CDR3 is TGTGCCAGCAGCTTAGAGGCCTACGAGCAGTACTTC.

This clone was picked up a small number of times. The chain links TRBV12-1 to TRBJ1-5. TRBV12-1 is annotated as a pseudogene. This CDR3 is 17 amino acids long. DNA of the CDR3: TGTGCCAGCAGCTTTGCACGGGTGAGTCAGAGCAATCAGCCCCAGCATTTT. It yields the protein CASSFARVSQSNQPQHF.

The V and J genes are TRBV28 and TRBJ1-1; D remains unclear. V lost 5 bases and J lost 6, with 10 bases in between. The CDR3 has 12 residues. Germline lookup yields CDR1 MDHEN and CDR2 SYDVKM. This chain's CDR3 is CASSTDLPEAFF. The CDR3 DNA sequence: TGTGCCAGCAGTACTGACCTACCTGAAGCTTTCTTT.

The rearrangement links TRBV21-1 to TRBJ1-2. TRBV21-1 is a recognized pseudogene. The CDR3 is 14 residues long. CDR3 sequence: CASSKLRGNYGYTF. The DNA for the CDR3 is TGTGCCAGCAGCAAACTGAGGGGTAACTATGGCTACACCTTC.

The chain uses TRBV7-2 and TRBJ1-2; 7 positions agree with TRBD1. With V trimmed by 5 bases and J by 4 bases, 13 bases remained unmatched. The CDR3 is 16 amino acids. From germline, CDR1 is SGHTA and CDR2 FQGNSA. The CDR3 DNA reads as TGTGCCAGCAGCCCGACGGGACAGTTAGTACCCTATGGCTACACCTTC. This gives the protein CASSPTGQLVPYGYTF. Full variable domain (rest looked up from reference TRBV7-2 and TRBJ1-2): GAGVSQSPSNKVTEKGKDVELRCDPISGHTALYWYRQSLGQGLEFLIYFQGNSAPDKSGLPSDRFSAERTGGSVSTLTIQRTQQEDSAVYLCASSPTGQLVPYGYTFGSGTRLTVV.

The CDR3 spells CASTAVSTDTQYF. The CDR3 DNA follows: TGCGCCAGCACAGCCGTTAGCACAGATACGCAGTATTTT. The chain employs TRBV10-2 and TRBJ2-3; D is unresolved. The V end was cut by 7 bases, the J end by 0 bases, with 8 bases between. Germline-derived CDR1 and CDR2 are WSHSY and SAAADI. The length of the CDR3 is 13 residues.

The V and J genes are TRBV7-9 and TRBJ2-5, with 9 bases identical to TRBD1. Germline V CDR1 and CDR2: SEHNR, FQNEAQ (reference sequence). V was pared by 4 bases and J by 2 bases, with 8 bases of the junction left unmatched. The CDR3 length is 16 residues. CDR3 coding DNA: TGTGCCAGCAGCTCGAACGCCGGGACAGGGCAAGAGACCCAGTACTTC. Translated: CASSSNAGTGQETQYF.

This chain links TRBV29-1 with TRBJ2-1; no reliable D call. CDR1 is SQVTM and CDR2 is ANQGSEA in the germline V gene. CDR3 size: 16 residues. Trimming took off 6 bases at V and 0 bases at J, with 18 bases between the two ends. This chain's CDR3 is CSVPALIPSSYNEQFF. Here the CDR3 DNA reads TGCAGCGTCCCAGCCCTTATTCCAAGCTCCTACAATGAGCAGTTCTTC.

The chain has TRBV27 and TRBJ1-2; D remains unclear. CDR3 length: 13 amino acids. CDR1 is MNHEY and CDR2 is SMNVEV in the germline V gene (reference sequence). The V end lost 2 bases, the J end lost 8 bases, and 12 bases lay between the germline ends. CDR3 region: CASSLRGLDGYTF. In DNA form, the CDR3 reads TGTGCCAGCAGTTTAAGAGGGTTGGACGGCTACACCTTC.

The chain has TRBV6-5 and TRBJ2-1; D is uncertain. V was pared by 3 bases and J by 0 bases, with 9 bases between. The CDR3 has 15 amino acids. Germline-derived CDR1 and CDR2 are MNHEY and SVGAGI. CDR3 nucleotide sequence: TGTGCCAGCAGTTATGGCGGTAGCTCCTACAATGAGCAGTTCTTC. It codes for CASSYGGSSYNEQFF.

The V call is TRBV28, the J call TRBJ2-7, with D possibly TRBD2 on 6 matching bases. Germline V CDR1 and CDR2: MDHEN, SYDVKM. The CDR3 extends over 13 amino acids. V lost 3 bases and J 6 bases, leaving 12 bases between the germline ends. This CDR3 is CASSLRRGGEQYF. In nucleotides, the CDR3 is TGTGCCAGCAGTTTGCGGAGGGGAGGCGAGCAGTACTTC.

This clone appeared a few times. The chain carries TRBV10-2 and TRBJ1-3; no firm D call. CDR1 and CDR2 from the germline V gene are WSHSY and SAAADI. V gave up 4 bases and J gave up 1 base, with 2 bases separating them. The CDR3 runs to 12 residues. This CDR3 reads CASSASGNTIYF. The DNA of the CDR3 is TGCGCCAGCAGTGCATCTGGAAACACCATATATTTT.

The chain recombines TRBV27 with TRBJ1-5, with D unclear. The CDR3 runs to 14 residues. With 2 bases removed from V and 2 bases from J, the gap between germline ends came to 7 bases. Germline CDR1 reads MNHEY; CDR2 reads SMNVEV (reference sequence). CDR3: CASSLVGGNQPQHF. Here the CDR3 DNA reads TGTGCCAGCAGTTTAGTAGGAGGCAATCAGCCCCAGCATTTT.

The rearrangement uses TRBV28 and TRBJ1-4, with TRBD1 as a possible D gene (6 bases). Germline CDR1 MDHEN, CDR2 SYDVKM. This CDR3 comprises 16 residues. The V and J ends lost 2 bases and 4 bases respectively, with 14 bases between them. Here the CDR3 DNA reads TGTGCCAGCAGTTTAATCATCGGACAGTATAATGAAAAACTGTTTTTT. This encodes CASSLIIGQYNEKLFF.

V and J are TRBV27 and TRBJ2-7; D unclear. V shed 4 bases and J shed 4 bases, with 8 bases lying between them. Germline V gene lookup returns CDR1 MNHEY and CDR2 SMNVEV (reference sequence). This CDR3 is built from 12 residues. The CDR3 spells CASSSNSYEQYF. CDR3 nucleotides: TGTGCCAGCAGTTCGAACTCGTACGAGCAGTACTTC.

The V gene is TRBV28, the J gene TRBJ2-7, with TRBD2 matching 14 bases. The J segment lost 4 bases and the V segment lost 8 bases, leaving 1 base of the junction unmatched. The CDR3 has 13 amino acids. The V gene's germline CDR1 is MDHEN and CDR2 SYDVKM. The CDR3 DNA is TGTGCCAGCGGGACTAGCGGGAGTTACGAGCAGTACTTC. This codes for CASGTSGSYEQYF.

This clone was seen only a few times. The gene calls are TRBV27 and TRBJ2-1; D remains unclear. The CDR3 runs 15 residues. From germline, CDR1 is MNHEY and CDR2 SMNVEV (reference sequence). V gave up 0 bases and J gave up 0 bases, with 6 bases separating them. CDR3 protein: CASSLSASSYNEQFF. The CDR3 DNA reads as TGTGCCAGCAGTTTATCGGCCAGCTCCTACAATGAGCAGTTCTTC.

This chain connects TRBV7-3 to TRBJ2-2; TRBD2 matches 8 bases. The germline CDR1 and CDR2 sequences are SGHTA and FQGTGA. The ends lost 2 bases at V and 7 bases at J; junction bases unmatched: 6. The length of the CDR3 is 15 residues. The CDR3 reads CASSLGAGVGGELFF. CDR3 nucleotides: TGTGCCAGCAGCTTAGGAGCGGGAGTTGGCGGGGAGCTGTTTTTT.

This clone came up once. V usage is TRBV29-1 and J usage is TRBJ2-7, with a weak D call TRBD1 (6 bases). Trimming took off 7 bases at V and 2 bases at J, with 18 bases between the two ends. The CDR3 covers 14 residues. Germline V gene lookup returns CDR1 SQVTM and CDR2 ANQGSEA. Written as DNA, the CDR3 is TGCAGCGCCGGATGGACAGTATCCACCTACGAGCAGTACTTC. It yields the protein CSAGWTVSTYEQYF.

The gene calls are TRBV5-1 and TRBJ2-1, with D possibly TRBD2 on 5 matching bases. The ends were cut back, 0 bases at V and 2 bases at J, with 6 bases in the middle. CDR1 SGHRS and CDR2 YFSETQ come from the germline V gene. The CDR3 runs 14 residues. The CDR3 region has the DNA TGCGCCAGCAGCTTGGCCGGGACCTACAATGAGCAGTTCTTC. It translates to CASSLAGTYNEQFF. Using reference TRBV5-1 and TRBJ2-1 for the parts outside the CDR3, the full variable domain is KAGVTQTPRYLIKTRGQQVTLSCSPISGHRSVSWYQQTPGQGLQFLFEYFSETQRNKGNFPGRFSGRQFSNSRSEMNVSTLELGDSALYLCASSLAGTYNEQFFGPGTRLTVL.